One and the same sample provided the 20 T cell receptor beta chains below, sequenced in a study of Ad26.COV2.S vaccination and SARS-CoV-2 variants (dated by TCRdb to the early 2020s). Library construction relied on the immunoSEQ multiplex PCR assay. TCRdb obtained this table from immuneACCESS and retained in-frame rearrangements with V and J assigned. These tables miss some clones; where compared with another copy, unresolved V genes account for less than half of the shortfall, and the remainder is unexplained. For this sample there are some 340,000 clones; around 84% appear just once. Of the sample, around 2% is held by the ten largest clones. The treatment or condition label on this specimen signifies: approximately 18 received Ad26.COV2.S at low or high dose, single or two shots; several received placebo; per-sample allocation not given. Repertoires of vaccine and placebo recipients were sequenced from samples collected on day 63 after the first injection.

The sequencing here drew on peripheral blood, taken in a trial of Ad26.COV2.S vaccine versus placebo. These receptors all come from a person aged 18-60 years who received the Ad26.COV2.S COVID-19 vaccine or a placebo.

The chain carries TRBV19 and TRBJ2-3; either TRBD1 or TRBD2 may supply D (5 bases each). Germline V gives CDR1 LNHDA, CDR2 SQIVND (reference sequence). The CDR3 spans 17 residues. V dropped 10 bases and J dropped 6 bases, with 29 bases sitting between them. The CDR3 reads CATRDGGIRTQLDTQYF. The CDR3 DNA is TGTGCCACAAGAGATGGGGGTATACGAACCCAGTTGGATACGCAGTATTTT.

The chain couples TRBV28 to TRBJ1-2; possibly TRBD1 for D (5 bases). Germline V lookup: CDR1 MDHEN, CDR2 SYDVKM. The CDR3 totals 15 residues. V lost 6 bases, J lost 6 bases, and 20 bases lay in between. Here the CDR3 DNA reads TGTGCCAGCAGACGGGGCCGGGATTGGTTCGATGGCTACACCTTC. This codes for CASRRGRDWFDGYTF.

The chain is built from TRBV2 and TRBJ2-3; D is possibly TRBD1 (7 bases). This CDR3 has 16 residues. The germline V and J ends were trimmed by 4 bases and 0 bases, with 14 bases remaining between them. Germline values: CDR1 SNHLY, CDR2 FYNNEI. The CDR3, as DNA: TGTGCCAGCAGTGTCCAGGGGGGCCTGAGCACAGATACGCAGTATTTT. This codes for CASSVQGGLSTDTQYF.

The chain employs TRBV18 and TRBJ2-3; D is unresolved. CDR3 size: 15 residues. Trimming left V 3 bases short and J 6 bases short, with 16 bases between. CDR1 and CDR2 from the germline V gene are KGHSH and LQKENI. The CDR3 region has the DNA TGTGCCAGCTCACCCGTGTCCCTTTTGGGGGATACGCAGTATTTT. As protein: CASSPVSLLGDTQYF.

The rearrangement uses TRBV6-5 and TRBJ1-2; TRBD1 agrees at 7 bases. CDR1 MNHEY and CDR2 SVGAGI come from the germline V gene. This CDR3 is 11 amino acids long. The CDR3 sequence: CGVGTDYGYTF. CDR3 sequence (DNA): TGTGGCGTAGGGACAGACTATGGCTACACCTTC.

This chain links TRBV6-2 or TRBV6-3 with TRBJ1-2, with unresolved D. CDR1 and CDR2 (germline): MNHEY, SVGEGT. V shed 6 bases and J shed 2 bases, with 16 bases lying between them. CDR3 length: 15 amino acids. The CDR3 reads CASSHPRTANYGYTF. The DNA of the CDR3 is TGTGCCAGCAGCCACCCGCGGACGGCGAACTATGGCTACACCTTC.

The rearrangement joins TRBV5-4 to TRBJ1-2; no definite D call. Germline V gene sequence: CDR1 SGHNT, CDR2 YYREEE (reference sequence). Deletions cut 0 bases from V and 3 bases from J, with 12 bases between. The CDR3 spans 15 residues. For the CDR3, the DNA is TGTGCCAGCAGCTTGGAGGGAGGGAGGGACTATGGCTACACCTTC. It is translated as CASSLEGGRDYGYTF.

V and J are TRBV27 and TRBJ1-6; D is uncertain. This CDR3 spans 16 amino acids. The germline V and J ends were trimmed by 4 bases and 2 bases, with 12 bases remaining between them. Germline CDR1 MNHEY, CDR2 SMNVEV (reference sequence). The CDR3 DNA reads TGTGCCAGCAGTTCCCGGCCGTCCCCCTATAATTCACCCCTCCACTTT. It is translated as CASSSRPSPYNSPLHF.

V is TRBV11-2 and J is TRBJ1-2, with unresolved D. V gave up 5 bases and J gave up 4 bases, with 20 bases separating them. Looked up from germline, CDR1 is SGHAT and CDR2 is FQNNGV. This CDR3 region has 16 residues. The CDR3 reads CASSRAESVEFYGYTF. The CDR3 DNA reads as TGTGCCAGCAGCCGAGCGGAAAGTGTAGAGTTCTATGGCTACACCTTC.

V is TRBV6-2 or TRBV6-3 and J is TRBJ1-2; D gene ambiguous. The germline V gene has CDR1 MNHEY and CDR2 SVGEGT. The CDR3 is 14 amino acids. V was shortened by 1 base and J by 0 bases, with 6 bases between the two germline ends. The CDR3 region has the DNA TGTGCCAGCAGTTACTTCGGGACTAACTATGGCTACACCTTC. This encodes CASSYFGTNYGYTF.

The chain couples TRBV2 to TRBJ1-2, with D maybe TRBD1 (5 bases). From germline, CDR1 is SNHLY and CDR2 FYNNEI. This CDR3 comprises 14 residues. V lost 2 bases and J lost 7, with 14 bases in between. The CDR3: CASSETGPVAGYTF. The CDR3 coding sequence is TGTGCCAGCAGTGAAACAGGACCGGTAGCTGGCTACACCTTC.

The V and J genes are TRBV5-6 and TRBJ2-3, with 7 nucleotides matching TRBD2. Trimming cost V 1 base and J 1 base; bases outside gene matches: 3. Per germline, CDR1 SGHDT and CDR2 YYEEEE. CDR3 length: 15 residues. The CDR3 DNA follows: TGTGCCAGCAGCTTGAAGGCGGGGGGCACAGATACGCAGTATTTT. This gives the protein CASSLKAGGTDTQYF.

CDR3 amino acids: CASSPMTSGGGSYNEQFF. CDR3 DNA sequence: TGTGCCAGCTCACCAATGACTAGCGGGGGCGGATCCTACAATGAGCAGTTCTTC. The chain recombines TRBV18 with TRBJ2-1, with 12 bases identical to TRBD2. This CDR3 spans 18 amino acids. CDR1 is KGHSH and CDR2 is LQKENI in the germline V gene. Germline trimming cut 2 bases from V and 1 base from J; bases unmatched to any gene: 6.

The V call is TRBV29-1, the J call TRBJ1-1, with D perhaps matching TRBD1 (6 bases). This CDR3 contains 14 residues. In germline, CDR1 is SQVTM, CDR2 ANQGSEA. V lost 4 bases and J lost 4, with 16 bases in between. CDR3 nucleotides: TGCAGCGTTGCTGGTCGGGGGGCGAGCACTGAAGCTTTCTTT. It specifies CSVAGRGASTEAFF.

The chain uses TRBV6-2 or TRBV6-3 and TRBJ1-2, with D perhaps TRBD1 (6 bases). The germline gives CDR1 MNHEY, CDR2 SVGEGT. The V and J ends lost 2 bases and 4 bases respectively, with 11 bases between them. The length of the CDR3 is 14 residues. The CDR3 DNA follows: TGTGCCAGCAGTTACGGGACATCCGTCTATGGCTACACCTTC. Translating it yields CASSYGTSVYGYTF.

J is TRBJ1-6 and V is TRBV5-8, with D maybe TRBD1 (5 bases). The ends were cut back, 1 base at V and 5 bases at J, with 10 bases in the middle. The CDR3 spans 15 residues. Germline V lookup: CDR1 SGHTS, CDR2 YDEGEE. DNA for the CDR3: TGTGCCAGCAGCTTGATTGGGGGGAATAATTCACCCCTCCACTTT. Protein product: CASSLIGGNNSPLHF.

The rearrangement uses TRBV4-2 and TRBJ2-1, with a tentative D call TRBD2 (7 bases). Germline assignment: CDR1 LGHNA and CDR2 YNFKEQ. The CDR3 covers 17 residues. V lost 4 bases to trimming and J lost 0 bases, with 16 bases between them. The CDR3, as DNA: TGTGCCAGCAGCCCCTTACTAGGGGGGGCCTCCTACAATGAGCAGTTCTTC. Translation: CASSPLLGGASYNEQFF.

The chain has TRBV4-3 and TRBJ2-1, with D uncertain. Germline CDR1 reads LGHNA; CDR2 reads YSLEER. The V gene lost 4 bases and the J gene lost 4 bases, with 8 bases spanning the gap. This CDR3 region has 13 residues. CDR3 DNA sequence: TGCGCCAGCAGCCTACGAGCTTACAATGAGCAGTTCTTC. Translation gives CASSLRAYNEQFF.

The chain joins TRBV7-8 to TRBJ1-2; D call uncertain. This CDR3 has 15 residues. The V and J ends lost 0 bases and 3 bases respectively, with 11 bases between them. Germline CDR1 SGHVS, CDR2 FQNEAQ. The CDR3 nucleotides are TGTGCCAGCAGCTTAGCGCATCAGGATTACTATGGCTACACCTTC. It is translated as CASSLAHQDYYGYTF.

The genes are TRBV9 and TRBJ1-2, with D hard to call. CDR1 and CDR2 (germline): SGDLS, YYNGEE. The CDR3 is 13 residues long. With 4 bases removed from V and 7 bases from J, the gap between germline ends came to 14 bases. DNA for the CDR3: TGTGCCAGCAGCAGGGAAGATCTTCTTGGCTACACCTTC. Amino acids: CASSREDLLGYTF.